These 17 T cell receptor beta chains originate from one sample sequenced in a study of neurological immune-mediated disorders (dated by TCRdb to between 2018 and 2021). Libraries were built with 5' RACE. Sequencing used an Illumina HiSeq 2500. TCRdb redid the processing of the public reads, applying fastp at Q25 and MiXCR, and retained in-frame beta chains. A single entry per CDR3 protein holds the most common genes and DNA from its merged rows. The sample profile shows tens of thousands of distinct CDR3 sequences; about 13% of them were found once. 13% of the sample lies in the top ten. The sample taken for sequencing was PBMCs. The source of these receptors is a woman aged 60-75 years with HTLV-1-associated myelopathy (HAM/TSP).

This clonotype was recorded at least ten times. The V gene is TRBV10-3, the J gene TRBJ2-2, with unresolved D. V gave up 0 bases and J gave up 0 bases, with 8 bases separating them. The CDR3 is made up of 16 amino acids. CDR1 is ENHRY, CDR2 SYGVKD, per germline. The CDR3 here is CAISESYGANTGELFF. CDR3 coding DNA: TGTGCCATCAGTGAGTCTTACGGAGCGAACACCGGGGAGCTGTTTTTT.

This clonotype is a singleton in its sample. The chain is built from TRBV20-1 and TRBJ1-1; maybe TRBD1 (6 bases). The CDR3 is made up of 14 amino acids. Trimming took 3 bases from V and 8 from J, leaving 19 bases between them. Germline assignment: CDR1 DFQATT and CDR2 SNEGSKA (reference sequence). CDR3 DNA: TGCAGTGCTAGTAGGACAGTGGGCGCCTCCGAAGCTTTCTTT. Translation gives CSASRTVGASEAFF.

There are a few counts of this clonotype. This chain joins TRBV27 and TRBJ2-1; 11 nucleotides match TRBD1. CDR1 MNHEY and CDR2 SMNVEV come from the germline V gene (reference sequence). V dropped 8 bases and J dropped 6; count of bases not matched to a gene: 9. The CDR3 is 15 amino acids. The CDR3 region has the DNA TGTGCCAGCCGAACCCCCGGGACAGGGGGCAATGAGCAGTTCTTC. Translated, it gives CASRTPGTGGNEQFF.

DNA for the CDR3: TGTGCCAGTAGCATGCTAAGAAGCACAGATACGCAGTATTTT. It yields the protein CASSMLRSTDTQYF. V is TRBV19 and J is TRBJ2-3; D unclear. Germline V gene sequence: CDR1 LNHDA, CDR2 SQIVND (reference sequence). Trimming shortened V by 6 bases and J by 0 bases, and 10 bases separated the two germline ends. The CDR3 extends over 14 amino acids.

Details on this clonotype: One end of the junction is discordant with germline, which a read error may explain. The rearrangement uses TRBV25-1 and TRBJ2-2; D unclear. This CDR3 comprises 14 residues. Germline CDR1 is MGHDK and CDR2 is SYGVNS. The CDR3 here is CAISVQINTGELFF. In nucleotides, the CDR3 is TGTGCCATCAGTGTACAGATAAACACCGGGGAGCTGTTTTTT.

This clonotype was observed a few times. The V gene is TRBV27, the J gene TRBJ1-5, with D maybe TRBD1 (6 bases). The CDR3 spans 15 residues. V shed 5 bases and J shed 2 bases, with 13 bases lying between them. Germline V gives CDR1 MNHEY, CDR2 SMNVEV (reference sequence). This chain's CDR3 is CASSLRRTGNQPQHF. Written as DNA, the CDR3 is TGTGCCAGCAGTCTACGACGGACAGGCAATCAGCCCCAGCATTTT.

This clonotype has at least ten counts. A much larger clone lies one base from this, so it may be a read error. The V gene is TRBV11-3, the J gene TRBJ2-4; D is ambiguous. The V end lost 1 base, the J end lost 2 bases, and 9 bases lay between the germline ends. CDR3 length equals 15 residues. CDR1 is SGHNT, CDR2 YENEEA, per germline. The CDR3 DNA reads as TGTGCCAGCAGCTTAGGTGGGATAACCAAAAACATTCAGTACTTC. Translation: CASSLGGITKNIQYF.

This clonotype came up many times. The J gene is TRBJ2-5, the V gene TRBV20-1; D gene uncertain. Germline-derived CDR1 and CDR2 are DFQATT and SNEGSKA (reference sequence). The V end lost 3 bases, the J end lost 7 bases, and 9 bases lay between the germline ends. This CDR3 region has 11 residues. The CDR3 DNA reads TGCAGTGCTAGGAGCCCCCCGACCCAGTACTTC. Translation: CSARSPPTQYF.

This clonotype was found many times. The chain joins TRBV7-8 to TRBJ2-6; D unresolved. Germline loops: CDR1 SGHVS, CDR2 FQNEAQ. This CDR3 contains 15 residues. Trimming cost V 5 bases and J 2 bases, with 10 bases left between them. CDR3 nucleotides: TGTGCCAGCAGCACTTCCTCGGCTGGGGCCAACGTCCTGACTTTC. This sequence encodes CASSTSSAGANVLTF.

Notes on this clonotype: At one end, the junction sequence differs from germline, possibly due to a read error. The J gene is TRBJ2-3, the V gene TRBV5-1, with 8 bases that match TRBD2. Germline V CDR1 and CDR2: SGHRS, YFSETQ. The CDR3 is 15 amino acids. This CDR3 is CASSLELADTDTQYF. For the CDR3, the DNA is TGCGCCAGCAGCTTAGAACTAGCGGATACAGATACACAGTATTTT.

A word on this clonotype: It may be a read error: a sequence one base away is much more abundant. The V gene is TRBV12-5, the J gene TRBJ1-5; tentative D call: TRBD1 (6 bases). The CDR3 consists of 12 residues. CDR1 and CDR2 from the germline V gene are LGHNT and FRNRAP. CDR3 nucleotides: TGTGCTAGTGGGGTAACAGGGAGGCCCAAGCATTTT. Amino acid sequence: CASGVTGRPKHF. The entire variable domain, with the rest obtained from reference TRBV12-5 and TRBJ1-5, is as follows: DARVTQTPRHKVTEMGQEVTMRCQPILGHNTVFWYRQTMMQGLELLAYFRNRAPLDDSGMPKDRFSAEMPDATLATLKIQPSEPRDSAVYFCASGVTGRPKHFGDGTRLSIL.

This clonotype was recorded many times. This chain joins TRBV3-1 and TRBJ2-3, with unresolved D. The germline gives CDR1 LGHDT, CDR2 YNNKEL (reference sequence). Trimming shortened V by 4 bases and J by 2 bases, and 10 bases separated the two germline ends. The CDR3 loop spans 14 amino acids. The chain's CDR3 is CASSPGYFTDTQYF. CDR3 nucleotides: TGTGCCAGCAGCCCCGGCTACTTCACAGATACGCAGTATTTT.

Many counts were recorded for this clonotype. The chain recombines TRBV5-1 with TRBJ2-3; D remains ambiguous. Germline V lookup: CDR1 SGHRS, CDR2 YFSETQ. The germline V and J ends were trimmed by 4 bases and 3 bases, with 6 bases remaining between them. The CDR3 is made up of 12 amino acids. The CDR3 loop reads CASSPPTDTQYF. The CDR3 DNA sequence: TGCGCCAGCAGCCCACCGACAGATACGCAGTATTTT. The full variable domain, in which reference TRBV5-1 and TRBJ2-3 provide the parts outside the CDR3, is KAGVTQTPRYLIKTRGQQVTLSCSPISGHRSVSWYQQTPGQGLQFLFEYFSETQRNKGNFPGRFSGRQFSNSRSEMNVSTLELGDSALYLCASSPPTDTQYFGPGTRLTVL.

This clonotype has at least ten counts. This sequence joins TRBV6-1 and TRBJ1-4, with D perhaps TRBD1 (6 bases). There are 14 residues in the CDR3. Germline lookup yields CDR1 MNHNS and CDR2 SASEGT. Trimming took off 1 base at V and 7 bases at J, with 10 bases between the two ends. DNA for the CDR3: TGTGCCAGCAGTGAAGGACAGGTCGGTGAAAAACTGTTTTTT. This gives the protein CASSEGQVGEKLFF.

A remark on this clonotype: An end of the junction differs from the germline gene, which may be a read error. The rearrangement joins TRBV14 to TRBJ1-1, with a tentative D call TRBD1 (5 bases). The CDR3 is made up of 15 amino acids. Germline loops: CDR1 SGHDN, CDR2 FVKESK. The CDR3 nucleotides are TGTTCCAGCAGTTCAACCGGGACGGCGAACATGGGAGCTTTCTTT. It specifies CSSSSTGTANMGAFF.

There are many counts of this clonotype. The rearrangement links TRBV20-1 to TRBJ2-2; possibly TRBD1 for D (6 bases). This CDR3 is built from 15 residues. Germline V gene data show CDR1 as DFQATT and CDR2 as SNEGSKA (reference sequence). Trimming took 1 base from V and 7 from J, leaving 16 bases between them. The chain's CDR3 is CSARGGQGSGGELFF. CDR3 sequence (DNA): TGCAGTGCTAGAGGGGGGCAGGGTTCGGGCGGGGAGCTGTTTTTT.

This clonotype was seen ten or more times. The chain carries TRBV30 and TRBJ1-2, with D possibly TRBD1 on 5 matching bases. The CDR3 loop spans 14 amino acids. Trimming took 0 bases from V and 6 from J, leaving 14 bases between them. Germline lookup yields CDR1 GTSNPN and CDR2 SVGIG (reference sequence). The CDR3 DNA sequence: TGTGCCTGGAGTGTCTCGACAGCACTTAATGGCTACACCTTC. Translated, it gives CAWSVSTALNGYTF.